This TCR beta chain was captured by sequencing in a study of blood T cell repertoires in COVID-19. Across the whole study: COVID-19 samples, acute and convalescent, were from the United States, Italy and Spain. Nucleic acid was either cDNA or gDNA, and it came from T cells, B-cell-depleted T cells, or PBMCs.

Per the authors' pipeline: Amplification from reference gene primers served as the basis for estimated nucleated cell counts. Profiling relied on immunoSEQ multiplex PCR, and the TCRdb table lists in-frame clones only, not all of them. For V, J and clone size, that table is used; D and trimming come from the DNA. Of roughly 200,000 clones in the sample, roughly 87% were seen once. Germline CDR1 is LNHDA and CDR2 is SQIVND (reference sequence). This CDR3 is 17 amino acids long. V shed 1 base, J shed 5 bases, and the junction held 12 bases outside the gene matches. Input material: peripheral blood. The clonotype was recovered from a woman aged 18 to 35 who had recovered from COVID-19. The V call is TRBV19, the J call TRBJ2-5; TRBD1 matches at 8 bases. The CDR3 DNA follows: TGTGCCAGTAGTATAGCGACCTGGACAGGGAGCAAGGAGACCCAGTACTTC. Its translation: CASSIATWTGSKETQYF.